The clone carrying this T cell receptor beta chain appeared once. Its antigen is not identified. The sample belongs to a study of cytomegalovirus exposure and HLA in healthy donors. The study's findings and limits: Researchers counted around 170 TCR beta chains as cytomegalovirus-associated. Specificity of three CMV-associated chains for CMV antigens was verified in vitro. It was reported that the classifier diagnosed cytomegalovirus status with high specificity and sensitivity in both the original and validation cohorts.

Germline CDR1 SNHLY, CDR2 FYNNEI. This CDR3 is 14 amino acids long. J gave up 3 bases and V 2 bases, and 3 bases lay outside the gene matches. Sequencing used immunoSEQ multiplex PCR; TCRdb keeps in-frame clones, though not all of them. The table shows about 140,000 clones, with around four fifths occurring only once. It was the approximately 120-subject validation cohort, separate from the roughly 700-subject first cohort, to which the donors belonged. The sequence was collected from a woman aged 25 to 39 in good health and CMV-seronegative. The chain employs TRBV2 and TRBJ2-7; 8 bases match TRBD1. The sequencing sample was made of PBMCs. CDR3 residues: CASSEQGAYYEQYF. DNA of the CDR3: TGTGCCAGCAGTGAACAGGGGGCTTACTACGAGCAGTACTTC.